These 32 T cell receptor beta chains originate from one sample sequenced in a study of cytomegalovirus exposure and HLA in healthy donors. A multiplex PCR was run with 60 Vbeta primers and 13 Jbeta primers. Using immunoSEQ multiplex PCR, the repertoire was profiled, and TCRdb retains in-frame clones only, with some absent. The sample records around 150,000 clones, about two thirds being singletons. The sample was PBMCs. The receptor source for this set is a man aged 45-65 years in good health and CMV-seropositive.

This chain uses TRBV18 with TRBJ1-2; 7 positions match TRBD1. Germline CDR1 reads KGHSH; CDR2 reads LQKENI. This CDR3 has 13 amino acids. V was clipped by 3 bases and J by 4 bases; unmatched bases: 2. CDR3 protein: CASSPGQVYGYTF. CDR3 nucleotides: TGTGCCAGCTCACCTGGACAGGTCTATGGCTACACCTTC.

The chain combines TRBV18 with TRBJ2-3, with 9 bases fitting TRBD2. Trimming at V came to 6 bases and at J to 9 bases, leaving 10 bases not matched to a gene. There are 14 residues in the CDR3. Looked up from germline, CDR1 is KGHSH and CDR2 is LQKENI. The DNA of the CDR3 is TGTGCCAGCTCCCCCGGGACTAGCAGCGGCACGCAGTATTTT. Its protein is CASSPGTSSGTQYF.

A word on this clone: The same CDR3 arises from other DNA sequences in this sample as well. The rearrangement uses TRBV7-2 and TRBJ2-4; weak D call: TRBD2 (5 bases). With 0 bases removed from V and 5 bases from J, the gap between germline ends came to 5 bases. Germline loops: CDR1 SGHTA, CDR2 FQGNSA. The CDR3 contains 13 residues. This CDR3 is CASSLARENIQYF. In DNA form, the CDR3 reads TGTGCCAGCAGCTTAGCGCGGGAAAACATTCAGTACTTC.

The chain uses TRBV5-4 and TRBJ2-3; TRBD2 agrees at 11 bases. The CDR3 loop spans 15 amino acids. V gave up 4 bases and J gave up 2 bases; unmatched junction bases: 3. Germline assignment: CDR1 SGHNT and CDR2 YYREEE (reference sequence). The CDR3 DNA reads TGTGCCAGCAGCCTGACTAGCGGGGTCACAGATACGCAGTATTTT. It specifies CASSLTSGVTDTQYF.

This clone came up a few times. The chain joins TRBV9 to TRBJ2-2; D may be TRBD2 (5 bases). Trimming shortened V by 3 bases and J by 7 bases, and 13 bases separated the two germline ends. Germline V gene data show CDR1 as SGDLS and CDR2 as YYNGEE. The CDR3 covers 14 residues. The DNA of the CDR3 is TGTGCCAGCAGCGCCCGGGATTTGGGCGGGGAGCTGTTTTTT. Encoded protein: CASSARDLGGELFF.

This clone was counted a few times. The chain recombines TRBV19 with TRBJ2-5, with 9 bases lining up with TRBD2. Germline loops: CDR1 LNHDA, CDR2 SQIVND (reference sequence). Germline trimming cut 1 base from V and 4 bases from J; bases unmatched to any gene: 4. This CDR3 region has 15 residues. The CDR3 reads CASSIGGGRGETQYF. DNA for the CDR3: TGTGCCAGTAGTATAGGAGGCGGGAGGGGAGAGACCCAGTACTTC.

This chain connects TRBV5-1 to TRBJ1-1; the match to TRBD1 covers 11 bases. With 4 bases clipped from V and 10 bases from J, the junction kept 6 bases outside the gene matches. Germline CDR1 SGHRS, CDR2 YFSETQ. This CDR3 is 13 amino acids long. The CDR3 coding sequence is TGCGCCAGCAGCCCCGGGACAGGGGGGTTAGCTTTCTTT. Translated, it gives CASSPGTGGLAFF.

This chain links TRBV5-1 with TRBJ2-7; tentative D call: TRBD1 (6 bases). The V and J ends lost 4 bases and 1 base respectively, with 9 bases between them. Germline V lookup: CDR1 SGHRS, CDR2 YFSETQ. The CDR3 sequence is 13 residues long. The CDR3 spells CASSIRGSYEQYF. CDR3 DNA sequence: TGCGCCAGCAGCATTAGGGGGTCCTACGAGCAGTACTTC.

V and J are TRBV4-1 and TRBJ2-3; TRBD2 matches 8 bases. This CDR3 is built from 16 residues. V shed 3 bases, J shed 0 bases, and the junction held 5 bases outside the gene matches. Germline-derived CDR1 and CDR2 are MGHRA and YSYEKL. CDR3 amino acids: CASSHILAASTDTQYF. The CDR3 region has the DNA TGCGCCAGCAGCCATATACTAGCGGCTAGCACAGATACGCAGTATTTT.

This clone was recorded a few times. The V call is TRBV4-1, the J call TRBJ1-5, with 8 bases matching TRBD1. The CDR3 is 16 amino acids. From germline, CDR1 is MGHRA and CDR2 YSYEKL. J was trimmed by 2 bases and V by 1 base; bases with no gene match: 4. The CDR3 spells CASSQAGQGGNQPQHF. The CDR3 region has the DNA TGCGCCAGCAGCCAAGCCGGACAGGGAGGCAATCAGCCCCAGCATTTT.

The chain carries TRBV5-3 and TRBJ2-1; 9 bases fit TRBD2. TRBV5-3 qualifies as an ORF whose function is uncertain. V lost 4 bases and J lost 10; bases outside the gene matches: 9. This CDR3 spans 14 amino acids. The DNA of the CDR3 is TGTGCCAGAAGCGGGACTAGCCGCACAGGGGAGCAGTTCTTC. It codes for CARSGTSRTGEQFF.

J is TRBJ1-1 and V is TRBV19; 8 bases are shared with TRBD1. The CDR3 has 16 amino acids. Looked up from germline, CDR1 is LNHDA and CDR2 is SQIVND (reference sequence). Trimming removed 5 bases from V and 6 bases from J; junction bases left unmatched: 14. The CDR3 DNA sequence: TGTGCCAGTAGTTACGGTTCCGGGACAGGAAACCCTGAAGCTTTCTTT. Protein product: CASSYGSGTGNPEAFF.

A few counts support this clone. Germline and junction disagree at one end, which may indicate a read error. The same CDR3 can be traced to other DNA sequences in this sample. This chain joins TRBV7-7 and TRBJ2-3; 8 nucleotides agree with TRBD1. Germline loops: CDR1 SSHAT, CDR2 FNYEAQ (reference sequence). The CDR3 covers 14 residues. The CDR3 DNA follows: TGTGCTAGCAGTTTGACAGGGGGCACAGATACGCAGTATTTT. This gives the protein CASSLTGGTDTQYF. The full variable domain, with the rest looked up from reference TRBV7-7 and TRBJ2-3, is GAGVSQSPRYKVTKRGQDVTLRCDPISSHATLYWYQQALGQGPEFLTYFNYEAQPDKSGLPSDRFSAERPEGSISTLTIQRTEQRDSAMYRCASSLTGGTDTQYFGPGTRLTVL.

The rearrangement uses TRBV11-3 and TRBJ1-2; D perhaps matches TRBD1 (6 bases). The germline V and J ends were trimmed by 3 bases and 10 bases, with 12 bases remaining between them. CDR1 SGHNT and CDR2 YENEEA come from the germline V gene. CDR3 length equals 12 residues. CDR3 amino acids: CASSLGARIYTF. The CDR3 DNA sequence: TGTGCCAGCAGCTTGGGGGCCCGGATCTACACCTTC. Full variable domain (rest looked up from reference TRBV11-3 and TRBJ1-2): EAGVVQSPRYKIIEKKQPVAFWCNPISGHNTLYWYLQNLGQGPELLIRYENEEAVDDSQLPKDRFSAERLKGVDSTLKIQPAELGDSAVYLCASSLGARIYTFGSGTRLTVV.

The CDR3 DNA sequence: TGTGCCAGCAGGGACAGAAACTCCTACGAGCAGTACTTC. Translated: CASRDRNSYEQYF. This chain uses TRBV6-1 with TRBJ2-7; D is perhaps TRBD1 (6 bases). The CDR3 is 13 residues long. CDR1 MNHNS and CDR2 SASEGT come from the germline V gene. The V gene lost 6 bases and the J gene lost 0 bases, with 9 bases spanning the gap.

V gene TRBV19 combines with J gene TRBJ1-5, with 7 bases fitting TRBD1. Germline V gene lookup returns CDR1 LNHDA and CDR2 SQIVND (reference sequence). This CDR3 contains 15 residues. V dropped 5 bases and J dropped 1; count of bases not matched to a gene: 5. This CDR3 reads CASSSTGPSNQPQHF. The CDR3 coding sequence is TGTGCCAGTAGTTCGACAGGGCCGAGCAATCAGCCCCAGCATTTT.

This CDR3 is CASSQDLTSGTRSTGELFF. The CDR3 nucleotides read TGCGCCAGCAGCCAAGATCTGACTAGCGGGACTCGGAGTACCGGGGAGCTGTTTTTT. The chain employs TRBV4-1 and TRBJ2-2; the match to TRBD2 covers 11 bases. In germline, CDR1 is MGHRA, CDR2 YSYEKL. This CDR3 contains 19 residues. J lost 5 bases, V lost 0 bases, and 11 bases had no gene match.

This clone appeared a few times. The genes are TRBV7-2 and TRBJ2-3; 12 nucleotides align to TRBD2. The length of the CDR3 is 14 residues. Losses at the gene ends were 5 bases for V and 7 bases for J; bases not matched to a gene: 4. CDR1 and CDR2 from the germline V gene are SGHTA and FQGNSA. CDR3: CASSASGGANTQYF. In nucleotides, the CDR3 is TGTGCCAGCAGCGCTAGCGGGGGGGCCAATACGCAGTATTTT.

The rearrangement links TRBV19 to TRBJ2-5, with 8 nucleotides matching TRBD2. CDR1 is LNHDA and CDR2 is SQIVND in the germline V gene (reference sequence). The junction had 10 bases not matched to a gene; V was cut back by 3 bases and J by 4 bases. The CDR3 covers 16 residues. CDR3 DNA: TGTGCCAGTAGTATTAGGCTCCTAGCGGGCGGAGAGACCCAGTACTTC. Translation: CASSIRLLAGGETQYF.

This clone was observed a few times. This rearrangement joins TRBV2 to TRBJ1-2; 9 bases map to TRBD1. Germline V gives CDR1 SNHLY, CDR2 FYNNEI. The trim removed 6 bases at V and 8 bases at J, leaving 7 bases unmatched. This CDR3 has 13 residues. CDR3 loop: CASRVGTGSGYTF. The DNA for the CDR3 is TGTGCCAGCAGGGTTGGGACAGGGAGCGGCTACACCTTC.

The rearrangement uses TRBV6-1 and TRBJ2-7; D is unclear. CDR1 MNHNS and CDR2 SASEGT come from the germline V gene. The CDR3 contains 10 residues. The V and J ends lost 7 bases and 5 bases respectively, with 6 bases between them. CDR3 nucleotides: TGTGCCAGCAAATTCAACGAGCAGTACTTC. It specifies CASKFNEQYF.

The chain has TRBV5-4 and TRBJ2-7, with D possibly being TRBD1 (6 bases). CDR1 and CDR2 from the germline V gene are SGHNT and YYREEE (reference sequence). V lost 0 bases and J lost 2, with 6 bases in between. This CDR3 spans 13 amino acids. The CDR3 sequence: CASSLGGPYEQYF. CDR3 nucleotides: TGTGCCAGCAGCTTGGGGGGGCCCTACGAGCAGTACTTC.

V usage is TRBV7-2 and J usage is TRBJ1-1; D is uncertain. Germline V lookup: CDR1 SGHTA, CDR2 FQGNSA. The CDR3 contains 14 residues. V lost 2 bases and J 1 base, leaving 8 bases between the germline ends. The chain's CDR3 is CASSLWRTNTEAFF. In DNA, the CDR3 is TGTGCCAGCAGCTTATGGAGAACGAACACTGAAGCTTTCTTT.

This clone occurred a few times. The gene calls are TRBV5-4 and TRBJ2-3; TRBD2 agrees at 14 bases. J was trimmed by 5 bases and V by 4 bases; bases with no gene match: 6. CDR1 is SGHNT and CDR2 is YYREEE in the germline V gene (reference sequence). This CDR3 has 16 amino acids. CDR3 coding DNA: TGTGCCAGCAGCCCAGGACTAGCGGGGGGTATAGATACGCAGTATTTT. Encoded protein: CASSPGLAGGIDTQYF. The full variable domain, in which reference TRBV5-4 and TRBJ2-3 provide the parts outside the CDR3, is ETGVTQSPTHLIKTRGQQVTLRCSSQSGHNTVSWYQQALGQGPQFIFQYYREEENGRGNFPPRFSGLQFPNYSSELNVNALELDDSALYLCASSPGLAGGIDTQYFGPGTRLTVL.

This chain joins TRBV20-1 and TRBJ2-1; D call uncertain. V was shortened by 6 bases and J by 7 bases, with 7 bases between the two germline ends. CDR1 is DFQATT and CDR2 is SNEGSKA in the germline V gene (reference sequence). CDR3 length: 10 amino acids. This CDR3 reads CSALLNEQFF. The CDR3 DNA reads TGCAGTGCCCTACTAAATGAGCAGTTCTTC.

The J gene is TRBJ2-2, the V gene TRBV12-5; the match to TRBD1 covers 11 bases. This CDR3 region has 16 residues. After removal of 2 bases from V and 6 bases from J, the junction contained 5 bases not matched to a gene. Germline loops: CDR1 LGHNT, CDR2 FRNRAP. This CDR3 is CASGLLPGQGAGELFF. The CDR3 region has the DNA TGTGCTAGTGGTTTGCTTCCGGGACAGGGGGCCGGGGAGCTGTTTTTT.

This chain connects TRBV11-2 to TRBJ2-5; D perhaps matches TRBD2 (5 bases). The CDR3 runs 13 residues. Germline V gives CDR1 SGHAT, CDR2 FQNNGV. The ends were cut back, 5 bases at V and 4 bases at J, with 11 bases in the middle. CDR3 region: CASSERVPETQYF. The CDR3 coding sequence is TGTGCCAGCAGCGAGAGGGTCCCAGAGACCCAGTACTTC.

CDR3 loop: CASSHATGGGNTGELFF. CDR3 coding DNA: TGTGCCAGCAGCCATGCAACCGGGGGTGGAAACACCGGGGAGCTGTTTTTT. The rearrangement joins TRBV4-2 to TRBJ2-2, with a tentative D call TRBD2 (6 bases). The V end lost 3 bases, the J end lost 2 bases, and 16 bases lay between the germline ends. The CDR3 sequence is 17 residues long. Germline values: CDR1 LGHNA, CDR2 YNFKEQ.

The chain is built from TRBV27 and TRBJ1-6, with TRBD1 identical over 7 bases. With V trimmed by 1 base and J by 10 bases, 7 bases remained unmatched. This CDR3 has 15 residues. The V gene's germline CDR1 is MNHEY and CDR2 SMNVEV (reference sequence). CDR3 sequence: CASSLLTGRESPLHF. CDR3 in DNA: TGTGCCAGCAGTTTATTGACAGGGCGAGAATCACCCCTCCACTTT.

V gene TRBV19 combines with J gene TRBJ1-5; 9 bases are a match to TRBD1. Per germline, CDR1 LNHDA and CDR2 SQIVND (reference sequence). The V gene end was trimmed by 7 bases and the J gene end by 4 bases; junction bases not matched to a gene: 11. This CDR3 region has 16 residues. The CDR3 nucleotides are TGTGCCAGTACCAGGACAGGGGCTATTGGGAATCAGCCCCAGCATTTT. This codes for CASTRTGAIGNQPQHF. Drawing the rest from reference TRBV19 and TRBJ1-5, the complete variable domain is DGGITQSPKYLFRKEGQNVTLSCEQNLNHDAMYWYRQDPGQGLRLIYYSQIVNDFQKGDIAEGYSVSREKKESFPLTVTSAQKNPTAFYLCASTRTGAIGNQPQHFGDGTRLSIL.

This clone was counted only a few times. This chain joins TRBV10-2 and TRBJ2-5, with D possibly TRBD2 on 6 matching bases. The CDR3 extends over 15 amino acids. The V end lost 3 bases, the J end lost 1 base, and 12 bases lay between the germline ends. Per germline, CDR1 WSHSY and CDR2 SAAADI. The CDR3 protein is CASSDTGLAQETQYF. The CDR3 region has the DNA TGCGCCAGCAGTGACACGGGACTGGCCCAAGAGACCCAGTACTTC.

V and J are TRBV27 and TRBJ2-1; tentatively, D is TRBD2 (7 bases). Looked up from germline, CDR1 is MNHEY and CDR2 is SMNVEV (reference sequence). V shed 4 bases and J shed 2 bases, with 9 bases lying between them. The CDR3 is made up of 14 amino acids. The CDR3: CASSSGGTYNEQFF. In DNA, the CDR3 is TGTGCCAGCAGTTCGGGGGGCACCTACAATGAGCAGTTCTTC.